A single sample gave rise to the 24 T cell receptor beta chains below, sequenced in a study of identical twins. Each CDR3 protein gets one entry after TCRdb re-called the 5' RACE reads with MiXCR. The sample shows a few hundred thousand distinct CDR3 sequences, approximately 17% of them seen only once. Sequenced material: naive T cells sorted from blood. These receptors came from a man between 50 and 59 years old in good health.

This chain joins TRBV9 and TRBJ2-3, with TRBD2 identical over 11 bases. Germline V gene data show CDR1 as SGDLS and CDR2 as YYNGEE. V was clipped by 0 bases and J by 5 bases; unmatched bases: 5. The CDR3 extends over 16 amino acids. CDR3: CASSVGSGRALDTQYF. As DNA, the CDR3 is TGTGCCAGCAGCGTAGGTAGCGGGAGGGCCCTAGATACGCAGTATTTT.

The sample holds many counts of this clonotype. This chain uses TRBV5-1 with TRBJ2-7; the D call may be TRBD1 or TRBD2 (5 bases each). Germline V gene sequence: CDR1 SGHRS, CDR2 YFSETQ. Trimming took off 3 bases at V and 3 bases at J, with 13 bases between the two ends. The CDR3 runs to 14 residues. The CDR3 spells CASSSAGTLYEQYF. The CDR3 DNA reads TGCGCCAGCAGCTCGGCCGGGACCCTCTACGAGCAGTACTTC.

This clonotype was recorded a few times. V and J are TRBV5-1 and TRBJ2-7; possibly TRBD1 for D (6 bases). CDR3 size: 13 residues. V was shortened by 8 bases and J by 6 bases, with 18 bases between the two germline ends. Looked up from germline, CDR1 is SGHRS and CDR2 is YFSETQ. CDR3 coding DNA: TGCGCCAGTATTAACAGGGCCCCCGGCGAGCAGTACTTC. Its protein product is CASINRAPGEQYF.

This clonotype came up a few times. The chain has TRBV28 and TRBJ2-7; the D call may be TRBD1 or TRBD2 (6 bases each). The CDR3 consists of 14 residues. The germline V gene has CDR1 MDHEN and CDR2 SYDVKM. Deletions cut 6 bases from V and 6 bases from J, with 18 bases between. CDR3 nucleotide sequence: TGTGCCAGCAGCCTTAAGCGGGCACAGGGCGAGCAGTACTTC. This gives the protein CASSLKRAQGEQYF.

This rearrangement joins TRBV5-1 to TRBJ2-5; 8 nucleotides align to TRBD1. The V segment lost 4 bases and the J segment 2 bases; nucleotides outside the gene matches: 7. Per the germline V gene, CDR1 is SGHRS and CDR2 is YFSETQ. The CDR3 is made up of 15 amino acids. CDR3 sequence reads: CASSLGQAKQETQYF. The CDR3 DNA is TGCGCCAGCAGCCTGGGACAGGCGAAACAAGAGACCCAGTACTTC. The full variable domain, rest sourced from reference TRBV5-1 and TRBJ2-5, is KAGVTQTPRYLIKTRGQQVTLSCSPISGHRSVSWYQQTPGQGLQFLFEYFSETQRNKGNFPGRFSGRQFSNSRSEMNVSTLELGDSALYLCASSLGQAKQETQYFGPGTRLLVL.

The chain is built from TRBV15 and TRBJ2-5; unclear D gene. The CDR3 contains 15 residues. Looked up from germline, CDR1 is LNHNV and CDR2 is YYDKDF (reference sequence). The ends were cut back, 2 bases at V and 1 base at J, with 11 bases in the middle. The CDR3 coding sequence is TGTGCCACCAGCAGATACGACCGAACCCAAGAGACCCAGTACTTC. It translates to CATSRYDRTQETQYF.

V and J are TRBV11-1 and TRBJ2-3; TRBD1 matches 8 bases. Germline lookup yields CDR1 SGHAT and CDR2 FQDESV (reference sequence). V shed 5 bases, J shed 6 bases, and the junction held 22 bases outside the gene matches. CDR3 length equals 19 residues. CDR3 sequence (DNA): TGTGCCAGCAGCACCAGACAGGGGTCCCTCACACACACGCTCGATACGCAGTATTTT. Its protein is CASSTRQGSLTHTLDTQYF.

This clonotype has more than one count but fewer than ten. J is TRBJ2-2 and V is TRBV20-1, with 9 bases matching TRBD1. Germline values: CDR1 DFQATT, CDR2 SNEGSKA (reference sequence). The length of the CDR3 is 14 residues. The V gene end was trimmed by 5 bases and the J gene end by 8 bases; junction bases not matched to a gene: 9. CDR3 in DNA: TGCAGTGCTCCCCGGGACAGGGCGCGGGGGGAGCTGTTTTTT. Protein sequence: CSAPRDRARGELFF.

In its sample, this clonotype was seen a few times. The chain has TRBV27 and TRBJ2-7, with TRBD1 identical over 8 bases. This CDR3 spans 15 amino acids. The V gene end was trimmed by 5 bases and the J gene end by 3 bases; junction bases not matched to a gene: 9. Per the germline V gene, CDR1 is MNHEY and CDR2 is SMNVEV (reference sequence). CDR3 in amino acids: CASSISGTGYYEQYF. In DNA, the CDR3 is TGTGCCAGCAGTATCTCCGGGACAGGCTACTACGAGCAGTACTTC.

This clonotype was counted only a few times. The chain joins TRBV6-2 or TRBV6-3 to TRBJ1-1; D not certain. Trimming took off 1 base at V and 7 bases at J, with 10 bases between the two ends. Germline loops: CDR1 MNHEY, CDR2 SVGEGT. CDR3 length: 13 residues. The chain's CDR3 is CASSYWREGEAFF. The CDR3 nucleotides are TGTGCCAGCAGTTACTGGAGGGAGGGTGAAGCTTTCTTT.

Turning to this clonotype: A single base separates this from a much larger clone, so it may be a read error. The chain uses TRBV11-2 and TRBJ2-7; D is unresolved. CDR3 length: 14 amino acids. Germline CDR1 SGHAT, CDR2 FQNNGV. The CDR3 spells CASSLVGSSYEEYF. The DNA of the CDR3 is TGTGCCAGCAGCTTAGTAGGGTCCTCCTACGAGGAGTACTTC.

The chain has TRBV7-2 and TRBJ2-7; 13 bases line up with TRBD2. Germline CDR1 is SGHTA and CDR2 is FQGNSA. The trim removed 5 bases at V and 0 bases at J, leaving 7 bases unmatched. The CDR3 is made up of 17 amino acids. CDR3 sequence: CASSPGLAGVSSYEQYF. As DNA, the CDR3 is TGTGCCAGCAGCCCAGGACTAGCGGGGGTCAGCTCCTACGAGCAGTACTTC.

This clonotype occurred a few times. This chain joins TRBV6-5 and TRBJ2-6; D is unresolved. Trimming took 0 bases from V and 3 from J, leaving 0 bases between them. Germline V lookup: CDR1 MNHEY, CDR2 SVGAGI. The CDR3 sequence is 13 residues long. The CDR3 loop is CASSYSGANVLTF. CDR3 nucleotide sequence: TGTGCCAGCAGTTACTCTGGGGCCAACGTCCTGACTTTC.

The chain joins TRBV10-3 to TRBJ1-5; the match to TRBD1 covers 9 bases. The germline V gene has CDR1 ENHRY and CDR2 SYGVKD. The J segment lost 9 bases and the V segment lost 4 bases, leaving 7 bases of the junction unmatched. This CDR3 region has 14 residues. The CDR3 DNA is TGTGCCATCAGTGGACAGGGGGACTCGGCGCCCCAGCATTTT. Its translation: CAISGQGDSAPQHF.

This clonotype has just a few counts. V usage is TRBV6-5 and J usage is TRBJ2-7; D ambiguous. Trimming removed 0 bases from V and 3 bases from J, with 9 bases in between. The CDR3 loop spans 14 amino acids. Germline CDR1 is MNHEY and CDR2 is SVGAGI. CDR3 region: CASSYSGMIYEQYF. The CDR3 bases are TGTGCCAGCAGTTACTCTGGGATGATCTACGAGCAGTACTTC.

This clonotype was found many times. This chain joins TRBV3-1 and TRBJ2-7; D unresolved. V was trimmed by 1 base and J by 2 bases, leaving 12 bases between them. Germline V gene lookup returns CDR1 LGHDT and CDR2 YNNKEL (reference sequence). This CDR3 comprises 15 residues. The CDR3: CASSQGSSGAYEQYF. CDR3 in DNA: TGTGCCAGCAGCCAAGGGTCGTCAGGAGCCTACGAGCAGTACTTC.

This sequence joins TRBV19 and TRBJ2-7; D is perhaps TRBD1 (5 bases). With 5 bases removed from V and 3 bases from J, the gap between germline ends came to 11 bases. There are 13 residues in the CDR3. Per germline, CDR1 LNHDA and CDR2 SQIVND (reference sequence). This chain's CDR3 is CASSPTANYEQYF. For the CDR3, the DNA is TGTGCCAGTAGTCCGACAGCCAACTACGAGCAGTACTTC.

This clonotype has at least ten counts. The V gene is TRBV28, the J gene TRBJ1-2, with 8 positions matching TRBD1. The CDR3 sequence is 17 residues long. V lost 1 base to trimming and J lost 2 bases; unmatched junction nucleotides: 9. Germline V gene lookup returns CDR1 MDHEN and CDR2 SYDVKM. CDR3 nucleotides: TGTGCCAGCAGTTTATTTATTCGGGACAGGAGAAACTATGGCTACACCTTC. Amino acid sequence: CASSLFIRDRRNYGYTF.

This chain connects TRBV18 to TRBJ1-3, with 7 positions matching TRBD1. From germline, CDR1 is KGHSH and CDR2 LQKENI. V was clipped by 4 bases and J by 2 bases; unmatched bases: 5. This CDR3 spans 15 amino acids. The DNA for the CDR3 is TGTGCCAGCTCACAAACGGGACAGCCTGGAAACACCATATATTTT. This gives the protein CASSQTGQPGNTIYF.

The chain carries TRBV6-2 or TRBV6-3 and TRBJ2-3; no firm D call. Trimming took off 7 bases at V and 6 bases at J, with 20 bases between the two ends. Germline V gives CDR1 MNHEY, CDR2 SVGEGT. The CDR3 length is 15 residues. The CDR3 DNA reads as TGTGCCAGCAAACGGGCCGTGGCTACCGTCGATACGCAGTATTTT. This encodes CASKRAVATVDTQYF.

This clonotype has only a few counts. V gene TRBV20-1 combines with J gene TRBJ2-3; possibly TRBD2 for D (7 bases). The V and J ends lost 3 bases and 0 bases respectively, with 10 bases between them. The CDR3 runs to 14 residues. Germline CDR1 is DFQATT and CDR2 is SNEGSKA (reference sequence). As DNA, the CDR3 is TGCAGTGCTAGCGGCGGGGGCAGCACAGATACGCAGTATTTT. This gives the protein CSASGGGSTDTQYF.

This clonotype showed up many times. This sequence joins TRBV11-3 and TRBJ2-1; TRBD2 aligns across 13 bases. V lost 4 bases and J lost 6; bases outside the gene matches: 3. CDR3 length: 15 amino acids. Germline V lookup: CDR1 SGHNT, CDR2 YENEEA. The DNA of the CDR3 is TGTGCCAGCAGCTCCGGACTAGCGGGAGTCAATGAGCAGTTCTTC. Translating it yields CASSSGLAGVNEQFF.

The chain uses TRBV27 and TRBJ2-7, with a weak D call TRBD1 (6 bases). This CDR3 region has 12 residues. Trimming took 7 bases from V and 7 from J, leaving 14 bases between them. Looked up from germline, CDR1 is MNHEY and CDR2 is SMNVEV (reference sequence). Written as DNA, the CDR3 is TGTGCCAGCAAGGGGGTTACGAGAGAGCAGTACTTC. Its protein is CASKGVTREQYF.

This clonotype was seen repeatedly, ten times or more. This rearrangement joins TRBV4-3 to TRBJ1-1, with D uncertain. The length of the CDR3 is 14 residues. V was cut by 0 bases and J by 1 base, with 6 bases left in between. Germline loops: CDR1 LGHNA, CDR2 YSLEER. CDR3 region: CASSQDHGNTEAFF. As DNA, the CDR3 is TGCGCCAGCAGCCAAGATCATGGGAACACTGAAGCTTTCTTT.